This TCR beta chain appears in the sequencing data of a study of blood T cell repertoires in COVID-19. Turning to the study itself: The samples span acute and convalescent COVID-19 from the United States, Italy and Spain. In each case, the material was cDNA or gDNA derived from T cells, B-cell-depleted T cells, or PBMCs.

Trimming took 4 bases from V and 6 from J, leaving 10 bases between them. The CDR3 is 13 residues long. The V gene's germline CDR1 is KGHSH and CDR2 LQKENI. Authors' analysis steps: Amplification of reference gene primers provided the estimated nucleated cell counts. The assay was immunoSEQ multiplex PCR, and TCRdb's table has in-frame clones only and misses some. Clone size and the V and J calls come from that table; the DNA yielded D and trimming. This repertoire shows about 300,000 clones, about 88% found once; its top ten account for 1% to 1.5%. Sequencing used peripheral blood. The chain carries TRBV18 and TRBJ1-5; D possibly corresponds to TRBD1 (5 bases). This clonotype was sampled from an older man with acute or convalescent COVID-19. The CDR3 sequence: CASSHSGLQPQHF. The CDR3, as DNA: TGTGCCAGCTCACACTCAGGGCTTCAGCCCCAGCATTTT. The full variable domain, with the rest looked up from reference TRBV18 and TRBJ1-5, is NAGVMQNPRHLVRRRGQEARLRCSPMKGHSHVYWYRQLPEEGLKFMVYLQKENIIDESGMPKERFSAEFPKEGPSILRIQQVVRGDSAAYFCASSHSGLQPQHFGDGTRLSIL.